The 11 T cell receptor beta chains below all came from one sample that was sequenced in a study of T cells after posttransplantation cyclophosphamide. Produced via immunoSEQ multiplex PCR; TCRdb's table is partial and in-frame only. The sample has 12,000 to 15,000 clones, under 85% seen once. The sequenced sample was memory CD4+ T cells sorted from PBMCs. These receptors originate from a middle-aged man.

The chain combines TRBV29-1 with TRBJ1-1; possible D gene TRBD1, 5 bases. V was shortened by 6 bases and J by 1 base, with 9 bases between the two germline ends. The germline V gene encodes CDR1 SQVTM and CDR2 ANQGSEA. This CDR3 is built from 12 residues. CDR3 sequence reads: CSVVTGNTEAFF. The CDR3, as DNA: TGCAGCGTGGTTACAGGGAACACTGAAGCTTTCTTT.

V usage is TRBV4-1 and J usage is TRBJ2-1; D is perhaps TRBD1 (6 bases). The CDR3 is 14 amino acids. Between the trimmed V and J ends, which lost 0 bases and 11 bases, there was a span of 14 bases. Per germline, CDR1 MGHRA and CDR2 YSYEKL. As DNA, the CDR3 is TGCGCCAGCAGCCAAGAATCGGGGCAGGGGAAGCAGTTCTTC. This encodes CASSQESGQGKQFF.

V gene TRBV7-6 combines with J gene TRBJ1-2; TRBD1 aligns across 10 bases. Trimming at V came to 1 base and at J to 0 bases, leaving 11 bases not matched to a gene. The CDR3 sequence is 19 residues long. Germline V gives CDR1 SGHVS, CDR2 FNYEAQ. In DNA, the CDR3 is TGTGCCAGCAGCTTAGTAGGCACCGGGACAGGGGTAGCTAACTATGGCTACACCTTC. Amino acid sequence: CASSLVGTGTGVANYGYTF.

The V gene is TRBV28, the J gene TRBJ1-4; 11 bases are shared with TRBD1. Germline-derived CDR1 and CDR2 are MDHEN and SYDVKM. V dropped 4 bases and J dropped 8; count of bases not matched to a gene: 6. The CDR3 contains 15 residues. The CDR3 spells CASSYSGQGVEKLFF. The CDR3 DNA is TGTGCCAGCAGTTACTCGGGACAGGGGGTCGAAAAACTGTTTTTT.

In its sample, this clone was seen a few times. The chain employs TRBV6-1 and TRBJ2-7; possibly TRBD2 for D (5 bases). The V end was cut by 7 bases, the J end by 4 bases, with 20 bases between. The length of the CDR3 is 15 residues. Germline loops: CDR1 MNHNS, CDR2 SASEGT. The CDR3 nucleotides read TGTGCCAGCATCACAGCTAGCACGGGAAAATACGAGCAGTACTTC. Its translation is CASITASTGKYEQYF.

CDR3 coding DNA: TGTGCCAGCAGCTTCTTCGGGGGGCAGTACTTC. Translation: CASSFFGGQYF. The gene calls are TRBV11-2 and TRBJ2-7, with D possibly TRBD2 on 6 matching bases. Trimming stripped 3 bases from V and 9 bases from J, with 9 bases between. Per germline, CDR1 SGHAT and CDR2 FQNNGV. The CDR3 is made up of 11 amino acids.

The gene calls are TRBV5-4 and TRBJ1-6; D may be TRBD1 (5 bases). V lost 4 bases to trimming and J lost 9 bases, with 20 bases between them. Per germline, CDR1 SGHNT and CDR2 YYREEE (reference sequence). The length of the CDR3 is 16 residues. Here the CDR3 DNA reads TGTGCCAGCAGCGAGGCGGGGACCATGAGTGGTTCACCCCTCCACTTT. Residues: CASSEAGTMSGSPLHF.

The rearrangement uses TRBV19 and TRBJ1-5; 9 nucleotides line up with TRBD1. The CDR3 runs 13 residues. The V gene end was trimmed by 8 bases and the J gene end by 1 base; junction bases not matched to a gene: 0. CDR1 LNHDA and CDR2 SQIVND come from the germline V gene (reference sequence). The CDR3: CASDRGSNQPQHF. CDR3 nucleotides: TGTGCCAGTGACAGGGGGAGCAATCAGCCCCAGCATTTT.

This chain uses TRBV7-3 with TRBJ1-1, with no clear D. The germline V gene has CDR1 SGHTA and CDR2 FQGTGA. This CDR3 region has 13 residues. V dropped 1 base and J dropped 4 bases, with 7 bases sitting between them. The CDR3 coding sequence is TGTGCCAGCAGCTTAAACACATTCACTGAAGCTTTCTTT. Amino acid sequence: CASSLNTFTEAFF.

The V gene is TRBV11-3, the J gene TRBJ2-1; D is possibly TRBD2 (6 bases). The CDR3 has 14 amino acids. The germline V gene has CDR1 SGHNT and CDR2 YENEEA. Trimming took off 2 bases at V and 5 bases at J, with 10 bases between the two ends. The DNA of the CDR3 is TGTGCCAGCAGCTTATTTACGGGAGACAATGAGCAGTTCTTC. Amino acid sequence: CASSLFTGDNEQFF.

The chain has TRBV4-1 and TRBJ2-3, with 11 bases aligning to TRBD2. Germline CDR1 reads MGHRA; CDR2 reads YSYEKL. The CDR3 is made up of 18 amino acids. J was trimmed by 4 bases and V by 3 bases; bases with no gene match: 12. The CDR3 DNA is TGCGCCAGCAGCCAGATCTCGCTAGCGGGAGGATCTGCAGATACGCAGTATTTT. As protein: CASSQISLAGGSADTQYF.